This TCR beta chain was captured in a study of cytomegalovirus exposure and HLA in healthy donors. The CDR3 runs 13 residues. Germline V gives CDR1 SGHTA, CDR2 FQGTGA. V dropped 2 bases and J dropped 4 bases, with 8 bases sitting between them. Whole-study results and caveats: Cytomegalovirus status was reportedly diagnosed by the classifier with high specificity and sensitivity. Later analysis demonstrated an association between a missense DCLRE1C variant and TCR beta V- and J-gene trimming.

Of note for this clone: Its antigen is unknown.

13 Jbeta primers and 60 Vbeta primers were used for the PCR. Profiling relied on immunoSEQ multiplex PCR, and the TCRdb table lists in-frame clones only, not all of them. Of 80,000 to 95,000 clones listed, around 81% are singletons. V and J are TRBV7-3 and TRBJ1-2; D unclear. The source of this sequence is a man younger than 30 in good health and CMV-seropositive. Sequences were obtained from PBMCs. For the CDR3, the DNA is TGTGCCAGCAGCTTAGGGCCCACCTATGGCTACACCTTC. Translating gives CASSLGPTYGYTF.